The 4 T cell receptor beta chains below come from one sample, sequenced in a study of shared clonotypes between healthy human individuals. TCRdb's table, derived via immunoSEQ multiplex PCR, lists solely in-frame clones and lacks some. The data contain about 670,000 clones, 72% of them singletons. The sample was memory CD4+ T cells sorted from blood. The subset: CD45RA-negative fraction. These receptors all come from a woman in her twenties or thirties in good health.

The V call is TRBV11-2, the J call TRBJ1-3; possibly TRBD1 for D (6 bases). The CDR3 contains 15 residues. Trimming removed 5 bases from V and 2 bases from J, with 13 bases in between. The germline CDR1 and CDR2 sequences are SGHAT and FQNNGV. CDR3 loop: CASSLTGITGNTIYF. The CDR3, as DNA: TGTGCCAGCAGCCTAACAGGGATAACTGGAAACACCATATATTTT.

The chain recombines TRBV7-7 with TRBJ2-4; 8 nucleotides align to TRBD2. The CDR3 loop spans 14 amino acids. The V gene's germline CDR1 is SSHAT and CDR2 FNYEAQ (reference sequence). The J segment lost 5 bases and the V segment lost 5 bases, leaving 5 bases of the junction unmatched. The CDR3 DNA follows: TGTGCCAGCAGCGGAGAGCGGGGGCAAAACATTCAGTACTTC. It is translated as CASSGERGQNIQYF.

V is TRBV7-9 and J is TRBJ2-5, with a possible D match to TRBD1 (5 bases). The CDR3 loop spans 16 amino acids. CDR1 SEHNR and CDR2 FQNEAQ come from the germline V gene (reference sequence). V was trimmed by 5 bases and J by 0 bases, leaving 16 bases between them. CDR3 nucleotides: TGTGCCAGCAGCAGGGGCACAGGCGCTTACCAAGAGACCCAGTACTTC. This encodes CASSRGTGAYQETQYF.

Note on this clone: One end of the junction is discordant with germline, which a read error may explain. The chain couples TRBV10-1 to TRBJ2-2, with D possibly matching TRBD1 (5 bases). The CDR3 length is 13 residues. Germline CDR1 reads WNHNN; CDR2 reads SYGVQD (reference sequence). CDR3 bases: TGCGCCAGCTGTGACAGCAACACCGGGGAGCTGTTTTTT. Protein sequence: CASCDSNTGELFF.